The clone carrying this T cell receptor (beta chain) was seen only once. The data originate from a study of blood T cell repertoires in COVID-19. TCRdb keeps only in-frame clones here, not all; method: immunoSEQ multiplex PCR. The sample lists more than 250,000 clones; more than 75% were seen once. The source of this sequence is a woman between 45 and 60 years old with acute or convalescent COVID-19. Sequenced material: peripheral blood.

This chain's CDR3 is CASSERVVGAYNEQFF. DNA of the CDR3: TGTGCCAGCAGCGAGCGGGTAGTGGGCGCGTACAATGAGCAGTTCTTC. This rearrangement joins TRBV9 to TRBJ2-1, with a possible D match to TRBD2 (6 bases). Trimming pared 3 bases from V and 4 bases from J, leaving 17 bases between. Germline V lookup: CDR1 SGDLS, CDR2 YYNGEE. This CDR3 has 16 amino acids.